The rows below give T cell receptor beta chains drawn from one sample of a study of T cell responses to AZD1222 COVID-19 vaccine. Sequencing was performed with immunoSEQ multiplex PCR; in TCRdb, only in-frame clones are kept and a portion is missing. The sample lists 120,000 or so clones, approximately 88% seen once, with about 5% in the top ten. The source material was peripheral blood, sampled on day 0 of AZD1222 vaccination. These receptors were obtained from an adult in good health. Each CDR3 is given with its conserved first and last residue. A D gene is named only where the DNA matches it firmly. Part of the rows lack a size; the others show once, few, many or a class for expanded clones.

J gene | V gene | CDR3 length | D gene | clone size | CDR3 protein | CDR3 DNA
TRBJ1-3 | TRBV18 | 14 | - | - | CASSQQTEGNTIYF | TGTGCCAGCTCACAACAGACAGAGGGAAACACCATATATTTT
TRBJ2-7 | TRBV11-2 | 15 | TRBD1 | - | CASSSQAGTGVEQYF | TGTGCCAGCAGCTCACAAGCCGGGACAGGGGTCGAGCAGTACTTC
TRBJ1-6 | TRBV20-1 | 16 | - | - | CSASLGGSSYNSPLHF | TGCAGTGCTAGTCTTGGGGGGAGCTCCTATAATTCACCCCTCCACTTT
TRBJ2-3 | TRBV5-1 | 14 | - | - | CASSSGAHPDTQYF | TGCGCCAGCAGCTCGGGGGCCCACCCGGATACGCAGTATTTT
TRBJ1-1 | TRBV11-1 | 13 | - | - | CASLDRRGTEAFF | TGTGCCAGCCTTGACAGGCGGGGAACTGAAGCTTTCTTT
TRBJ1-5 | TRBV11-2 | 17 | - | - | CASSHGTPRDGNQPQHF | TGTGCCAGCAGCCACGGGACCCCGAGAGATGGCAATCAGCCCCAGCATTTT
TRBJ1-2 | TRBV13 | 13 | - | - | CASSLEAPYGYTF | TGTGCCAGCAGCTTAGAGGCACCTTATGGCTACACCTTC
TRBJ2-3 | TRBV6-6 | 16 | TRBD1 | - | CASSYPGTGGTDTQYF | TGTGCCAGCAGTTACCCCGGGACAGGGGGCACAGATACGCAGTATTTT
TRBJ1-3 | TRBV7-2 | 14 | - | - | CASTSTAGGNTIYF | TGTGCCAGCACCTCGACGGCCGGGGGGAACACCATATATTTT
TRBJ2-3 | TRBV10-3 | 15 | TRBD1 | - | CAISDGQGVLDTQYF | TGTGCCATCAGTGATGGACAGGGGGTTTTAGATACGCAGTATTTT
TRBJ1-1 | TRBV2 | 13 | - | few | CASSGQGNTEAFF | TGTGCCAGCAGTGGACAAGGGAACACTGAAGCTTTCTTT
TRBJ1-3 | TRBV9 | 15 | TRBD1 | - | CASSGTGSSGNTIYF | TGTGCCAGCAGCGGGACAGGATCCTCTGGAAACACCATATATTTT
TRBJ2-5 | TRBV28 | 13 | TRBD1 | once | CASSTGGEETQYF | TGTGCCAGCAGTACAGGGGGCGAGGAGACCCAGTACTTC
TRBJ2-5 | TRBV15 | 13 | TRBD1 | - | CATNHRGRETQYF | TGTGCCACCAACCACAGGGGTAGGGAGACCCAGTACTTC
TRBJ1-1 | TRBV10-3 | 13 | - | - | CAIRSEPNTEAFF | TGTGCCATCAGATCGGAACCGAACACTGAAGCTTTCTTT
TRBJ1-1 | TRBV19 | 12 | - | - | CASSIGRGEAFF | TGTGCCAGTAGTATAGGACGGGGGGAAGCTTTCTTT
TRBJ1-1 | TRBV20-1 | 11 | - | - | CSAVGETEAFF | TGCAGTGCTGTAGGGGAGACTGAAGCTTTCTTT
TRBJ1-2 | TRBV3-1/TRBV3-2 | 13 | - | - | CASSPRINYGYTF | TGTGCCAGCAGCCCACGGATTAACTATGGCTACACCTTC
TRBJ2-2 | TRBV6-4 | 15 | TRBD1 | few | CASSPGQGTTGELFF | TGTGCCAGCAGTCCGGGACAGGGGACCACCGGGGAGCTGTTTTTT
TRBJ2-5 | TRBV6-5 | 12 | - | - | CASKGAGETQYF | TGTGCCAGCAAGGGGGCGGGGGAGACCCAGTACTTC
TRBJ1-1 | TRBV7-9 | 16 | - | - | CASSLGGHIMNTEAFF | TGTGCCAGCAGCTTAGGGGGACATATCATGAACACTGAAGCTTTCTTT
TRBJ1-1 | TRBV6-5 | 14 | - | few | CASSYRGVNTEAFF | TGTGCCAGCAGTTACAGGGGCGTGAACACTGAAGCTTTCTTT